A single sample is the source of the 20 T cell receptor beta chains below, sequenced in a study of metastatic and nonmetastatic thyroid tumors. TCRdb re-analyzed the PCR reads through MiXCR. Of over 15,000 clones listed, around 30% were seen once; the top ten hold roughly 13%. All patients reached thyroid surgery having received no treatment beforehand. Sample: tumor tissue. These TCRs come from a female donor with papillary thyroid cancer or a benign thyroid nodule (not recorded which). Some clones in this sample may be carry-over from other donors' samples.

The V gene is TRBV7-9, the J gene TRBJ1-2; the D is unclear. Trimming removed 1 base from V and 9 bases from J, with 12 bases in between. This CDR3 contains 13 residues. Per the germline V gene, CDR1 is SEHNR and CDR2 is FQNEAQ (reference sequence). DNA of the CDR3: TGTGCCAGCAGCTTAGATTCCGGGAGCCGCTACACCTTC. Protein product: CASSLDSGSRYTF.

Many counts were recorded for this clone. V gene TRBV7-2 combines with J gene TRBJ1-4, with a weak D call TRBD1 (6 bases). CDR3 length: 16 amino acids. The V gene's germline CDR1 is SGHTA and CDR2 FQGNSA. V shed 5 bases and J shed 8 bases, with 21 bases lying between them. The CDR3 nucleotides read TGTGCCAGCAGCCAGAGCGGGGGCCAAAATCGCGAAAAACTGTTTTTT. It specifies CASSQSGGQNREKLFF.

The sample holds a few counts of this clone. This chain links TRBV15 with TRBJ1-2; 10 bases align to TRBD1. CDR1 LNHNV and CDR2 YYDKDF come from the germline V gene (reference sequence). CDR3 size: 16 residues. V shed 0 bases and J 8 bases; nucleotides not matched to a gene: 9. The CDR3 nucleotides are TGTGCCACCAGCAGAGATACGAGACAGGGGGCTCGAGGCTACACCTTC. This encodes CATSRDTRQGARGYTF.

This clone showed up just once. This chain uses TRBV7-6 with TRBJ2-2, with D perhaps TRBD2 (5 bases). This CDR3 has 16 amino acids. CDR1 SGHVS and CDR2 FNYEAQ come from the germline V gene. The V and J ends lost 6 bases and 1 base respectively, with 15 bases between them. The CDR3 sequence is CASRSLREMNTGELFF. DNA of the CDR3: TGTGCCAGCAGATCGCTCCGGGAAATGAACACCGGGGAGCTGTTTTTT.

In its sample, this clone was seen once. The V gene is TRBV5-1, the J gene TRBJ2-7; D could derive from TRBD1 or TRBD2 (5 bases each). There are 15 residues in the CDR3. With 1 base removed from V and 4 bases from J, the gap between germline ends came to 15 bases. Germline V gives CDR1 SGHRS, CDR2 YFSETQ. The CDR3 DNA sequence: TGCGCCAGCAGCTTGAGTAGCCCGGGGCTTTACGAGCAGTACTTC. This translates into CASSLSSPGLYEQYF.

This clone was counted only a few times. J is TRBJ1-6 and V is TRBV12-3 or TRBV12-4; D gene uncertain. V lost 6 bases and J lost 9, with 9 bases in between. CDR3 length: 12 residues. DNA of the CDR3: TGTGCCAGCAGACCAGCGAGTTCACCCCTCCACTTT. It encodes CASRPASSPLHF.

This chain links TRBV5-6 with TRBJ2-2; D perhaps matches TRBD2 (6 bases). Per germline, CDR1 SGHDT and CDR2 YYEEEE. Trimming stripped 4 bases from V and 6 bases from J, with 16 bases between. This CDR3 is built from 15 residues. The CDR3: CASSAWVQRAGELFF. DNA for the CDR3: TGTGCCAGCAGCGCATGGGTCCAGCGGGCCGGGGAGCTGTTTTTT.

The V gene is TRBV11-2, the J gene TRBJ2-7; TRBD1 might be the D (5 bases). The V gene lost 1 base and the J gene lost 3 bases, with 7 bases spanning the gap. The germline V gene has CDR1 SGHAT and CDR2 FQNNGV. This CDR3 spans 13 amino acids. CDR3 nucleotides: TGTGCCAGCAGCTTAGTTCAGGGCTACGAGCAGTACTTC. It is translated as CASSLVQGYEQYF. The full variable domain, with the rest looked up from reference TRBV11-2 and TRBJ2-7, is EAGVAQSPRYKIIEKRQSVAFWCNPISGHATLYWYQQILGQGPKLLIQFQNNGVVDDSQLPKDRFSAERLKGVDSTLKIQPAKLEDSAVYLCASSLVQGYEQYFGPGTRLTVT.

This clone has more than one count but fewer than ten. The chain links TRBV6-1 to TRBJ2-1, with D unclear. The length of the CDR3 is 12 residues. Trimming took 6 bases from V and 4 from J, leaving 7 bases between them. CDR1 MNHNS and CDR2 SASEGT come from the germline V gene. In nucleotides, the CDR3 is TGTGCCAGCAGCATAGCATACAATGAGCAGTTCTTC. Translating it yields CASSIAYNEQFF.

The chain couples TRBV12-3 or TRBV12-4 to TRBJ2-1; D is perhaps TRBD2 (6 bases). The germline V and J ends were trimmed by 7 bases and 5 bases, with 15 bases remaining between them. The CDR3 is 14 amino acids. The CDR3 bases are TGTGCCAGCACCTGGGGTAGCGGCAACAATGAGCAGTTCTTC. Translating it yields CASTWGSGNNEQFF.

V is TRBV5-1 and J is TRBJ1-2; no firm D call. The CDR3 has 14 amino acids. V was clipped by 0 bases and J by 7 bases, with 13 bases between them. Germline values: CDR1 SGHRS, CDR2 YFSETQ. The CDR3 DNA sequence: TGCGCCAGCAGCTTGGTTCGGGGTGTCGGTGGCTACACCTTC. Its protein is CASSLVRGVGGYTF.

The chain joins TRBV6-1 to TRBJ2-1, with D possibly matching TRBD1 (5 bases). The germline gives CDR1 MNHNS, CDR2 SASEGT. V was shortened by 5 bases and J by 3 bases, with 17 bases between the two germline ends. The CDR3 runs to 16 residues. The CDR3 loop reads CASSKWGIDSYNEQFF. As DNA, the CDR3 is TGTGCCAGCAGTAAATGGGGTATCGACAGCTACAATGAGCAGTTCTTC.

This clone occurred many times. The chain couples TRBV6-1 to TRBJ1-1, with a possible D match to TRBD1 (6 bases). Trimming took off 2 bases at V and 4 bases at J, with 17 bases between the two ends. The CDR3 consists of 16 residues. The germline CDR1 and CDR2 sequences are MNHNS and SASEGT. The CDR3 loop reads CASSETLEGVRTEAFF. In DNA, the CDR3 is TGTGCCAGCAGTGAAACGCTTGAGGGGGTTCGCACTGAAGCTTTCTTT.

This clone was recorded many times. The V gene is TRBV9, the J gene TRBJ2-7; 10 positions agree with TRBD2. Germline V gene lookup returns CDR1 SGDLS and CDR2 YYNGEE. CDR3 length: 15 residues. V lost 3 bases, J lost 1 base, and 4 bases stayed unmatched. CDR3 DNA: TGTGCCAGCAGCGGGTCGACTAGCGGGTCCTACGAGCAGTACTTC. It translates to CASSGSTSGSYEQYF.

CDR3 nucleotide sequence: TGTGCCAGCAGTTACCGGGACAGTCCATACAATGAGCAGTTCTTC. As protein: CASSYRDSPYNEQFF. The rearrangement uses TRBV2 and TRBJ2-1; 7 bases are a match to TRBD1. Per the germline V gene, CDR1 is SNHLY and CDR2 is FYNNEI. There are 15 residues in the CDR3. J gave up 4 bases and V 5 bases, and 8 bases lay outside the gene matches.

The CDR3 sequence is CASSLTDSLSGNTIYF. The CDR3 bases are TGTGCCAGCAGCCTTACCGACAGCCTCTCTGGAAACACCATATATTTT. This chain uses TRBV7-2 with TRBJ1-3, with D perhaps TRBD1 (5 bases). Per germline, CDR1 SGHTA and CDR2 FQGNSA. With 5 bases removed from V and 0 bases from J, the gap between germline ends came to 14 bases. This CDR3 has 16 residues. Full variable domain (rest looked up from reference TRBV7-2 and TRBJ1-3): GAGVSQSPSNKVTEKGKDVELRCDPISGHTALYWYRQSLGQGLEFLIYFQGNSAPDKSGLPSDRFSAERTGGSVSTLTIQRTQQEDSAVYLCASSLTDSLSGNTIYFGEGSWLTVV.

This clone was detected ten times or more. V is TRBV6-6 and J is TRBJ2-3; the D call may be TRBD1 or TRBD2 (6 bases each). The V and J ends lost 2 bases and 1 base respectively, with 13 bases between them. CDR1 is MNHNY, CDR2 SVGAGI, per germline (reference sequence). The CDR3 runs to 16 residues. This chain's CDR3 is CASSYRGRGGTDTQYF. DNA for the CDR3: TGTGCCAGCAGTTACCGGGGGCGGGGTGGCACAGATACGCAGTATTTT.

The chain carries TRBV20-1 and TRBJ2-7; D is undetermined. The V end was cut by 3 bases, the J end by 3 bases, with 12 bases between. This CDR3 has 13 residues. CDR1 and CDR2 (germline): DFQATT, SNEGSKA (reference sequence). The CDR3 sequence: CSARNQRGYEQYF. The CDR3 DNA is TGCAGTGCTAGGAATCAAAGAGGCTACGAGCAGTACTTC.

V gene TRBV9 combines with J gene TRBJ2-3; D remains ambiguous. V lost 6 bases and J lost 0, with 11 bases in between. CDR1 and CDR2 from the germline V gene are SGDLS and YYNGEE. There are 14 residues in the CDR3. The CDR3 loop is CASIVTASTDTQYF. The DNA of the CDR3 is TGTGCCAGCATCGTCACGGCAAGCACAGATACGCAGTATTTT.

This chain joins TRBV3-1 and TRBJ2-6; TRBD1 matches at 10 bases. The V gene end was trimmed by 4 bases and the J gene end by 1 base; junction bases not matched to a gene: 7. The CDR3 consists of 18 residues. Looked up from germline, CDR1 is LGHDT and CDR2 is YNNKEL (reference sequence). This CDR3 is CASSPRDRGESGANVLTF. CDR3 in DNA: TGTGCCAGCAGCCCCCGGGACAGGGGAGAGTCTGGGGCCAACGTCCTGACTTTC. Full variable domain (missing parts from reference TRBV3-1 and TRBJ2-6): DTAVSQTPKYLVTQMGNDKSIKCEQNLGHDTMYWYKQDSKKFLKIMFSYNNKELIINETVPNRFSPKSPDKAHLNLHINSLELGDSAVYFCASSPRDRGESGANVLTFGAGSRLTVL.